This T cell receptor beta chain came from a study of T-cell memory formation after mild COVID-19. TCRdb reanalysed the 5' RACE reads using MiXCR and keeps one entry per CDR3 protein. The sample has fewer than 250,000 distinct CDR3 sequences, approximately 15% seen once; the top ten hold around 2.2%. The germline V gene encodes CDR1 MNHEY and CDR2 SVGAGI. Trimming removed 2 bases from V and 6 bases from J; junction bases left unmatched: 7. The CDR3 is made up of 16 amino acids. Sequenced sample: PBMCs or a T cell subset sorted from them (not recorded which). V gene TRBV6-5 combines with J gene TRBJ1-6; 7 bases line up with TRBD1. The sequence came from an adult woman who had mild COVID-19 (a few samples of this study predate the infection). Cell type and time point are not known. CDR3 in DNA: TGTGCCAGCAGTTACACCCCGGGACAGTTTAATTCACCCCTCCACTTT. The encoded protein is CASSYTPGQFNSPLHF.